The sample holds many counts of the clone carrying this T cell receptor (beta chain). Its antigen is unidentified. It was through 5'RACE template switching that TCR cDNA was made, with a universal primer site and UMIs added. TCRdb processed the 5' RACE reads anew with MiXCR; each CDR3 protein has one entry. The table has 90,000 to 130,000 distinct CDR3 sequences, 8.4% seen once. The data were obtained in a study of T cells after yellow fever vaccination. Study in general: It was SMART-Seq v4 Ultra Low Input that prepared the fractions with low cell numbers.

CDR1 and CDR2 (germline): DFQATT, SNEGSKA (reference sequence). CDR3 length: 15 residues. J was trimmed by 7 bases and V by 3 bases; bases with no gene match: 8. Findings of the study overall: Most primary-vaccination clones reappeared after the booster (around 95% CD4, 85% to 90% CD8). Bulk-population clonotypes that are abundant could appear as contaminants in FACS-sorted repertoires.

The chain has TRBV20-1 and TRBJ2-2, with 10 bases fitting TRBD1. This specimen was CD8+ T cells sorted from PBMCs, taken 45 days after the yellow fever booster vaccination. This receptor was taken from a man aged 30 to 39 who received the YFV17D yellow fever vaccine. CDR3 region: CSARDRDRGSGELFF. CDR3 DNA sequence: TGCAGTGCTAGGGACCGGGACAGGGGTAGCGGGGAGCTGTTTTTT.